A selection of T cell receptor beta chains follows, all from one sample in a study of early T cells in non-severe SARS-CoV-2 infection. A single record per CDR3 protein comes from TCRdb applying MiXCR to the 5' RACE reads. Seen here are some 82,000 distinct CDR3 sequences, approximately 12% observed once, and the top ten hold nearly 4.5%. The material sequenced was whole blood, taken at baseline. The receptors derive from an adult who was a healthcare worker with PCR-confirmed SARS-CoV-2 infection or an uninfected control (not recorded which). CDR3s include the opening cysteine and the closing phenylalanine or tryptophan. A D gene is named only where the DNA matches it firmly. Only part of the rows carry a size: once, few, many, or a class if the clone is expanded.

clone size | J gene | D gene | V gene | CDR3 DNA | CDR3 protein
few | TRBJ2-2 | . | TRBV7-8 | TGTGCCAGCAGCTCCTTGGCGACCCACACCGGGGAGCTGTTTTTT | CASSSLATHTGELFF
. | TRBJ2-6 | . | TRBV12-5 | TGTGCTAGTGGCCCATTCCGGGACGCGGGCTCTGGGGCCAACGTCCTGACTTTC | CASGPFRDAGSGANVLTF
. | TRBJ1-1 | TRBD1 | TRBV10-2 | TGCGCCAGCAGTGCCCTCTCCGGGACAGGGCACACTGAAGCTTTCTTT | CASSALSGTGHTEAFF
. | TRBJ2-5 | TRBD2 | TRBV6-5 | TGTGCCAGCAGTATCCGGATGACTAGCGGGGGGCCGACGTACCAAGAGACCCAGTACTTC | CASSIRMTSGGPTYQETQYF
many | TRBJ2-2 | TRBD1 | TRBV10-3 | TGTGCCATCAGTGAGCAACCCCGGGACAGCACCGGGGAGCTGTTTTTT | CAISEQPRDSTGELFF
. | TRBJ2-2 | TRBD2 | TRBV19 | TGTGCCAGTAGCCTTAGCGGGATGAGTGTCACCGGGGAGCTGTTTTTT | CASSLSGMSVTGELFF
few | TRBJ1-6 | . | TRBV30 | TGTGCCTGGAGCCACCTTGGGGGTACGAGGAATTCACCCCTCCACTTT | CAWSHLGGTRNSPLHF
few | TRBJ1-2 | . | TRBV4-1 | TGCGCCAGCAGCCAGACAGGCCCGGGTGGCTACACCTTC | CASSQTGPGGYTF
. | TRBJ2-7 | . | TRBV10-2 | TGCGCCAGCAGTCAGACAGAACAGCAGTACTTC | CASSQTEQQYF
. | TRBJ2-7 | TRBD2 | TRBV19 | TGTGCCAGTAGTGAGACAGGGACTAGCTCCTCCGAGCAGTACTTC | CASSETGTSSSEQYF
. | TRBJ2-2 | TRBD2 | TRBV7-3 | TGTGCCAGCAGCTGGGCGAGCGGGGGAGGACGCACCGGGGAGCTGTTTTTT | CASSWASGGGRTGELFF
few | TRBJ1-1 | . | TRBV7-2 | TGTGCCAGCAGCTCCAAGGCAGGTAGAATGAACACTGAAGCTTTCTTT | CASSSKAGRMNTEAFF
. | TRBJ1-1 | TRBD1 | TRBV13 | TGTGCCAGCAGCTTAGCTGGGACAGGTTGGAACACTGAAGCTTTCTTT | CASSLAGTGWNTEAFF
many | TRBJ2-2 | . | TRBV5-1 | TGCGCCAGCAGCTTATCAGGGTTCGCGAACACCGGGGAGCTGTTTTTT | CASSLSGFANTGELFF
. | TRBJ1-4 | . | TRBV5-4 | TGTGCCAGCAGCTCTTCCGGCACCCCTCGTGAAAAACTGTTTTTT | CASSSSGTPREKLFF
few | TRBJ1-2 | . | TRBV7-9 | TGTGCCAGCAGCTTGGGTGCCAATGGGGATGGCTACACCTTC | CASSLGANGDGYTF
few | TRBJ2-7 | . | TRBV7-9 | TGTGCCACCTTTGGGGACGGCACCTACGAGCAGTACTTC | CATFGDGTYEQYF
. | TRBJ2-3 | . | TRBV29-1 | TGCAGCGCCTTGCCAGGGGTCGCAGATACGCAGTATTTT | CSALPGVADTQYF
. | TRBJ2-7 | . | TRBV9 | TGTGCCAGCAGCCCGCCCCAAGAAGACGAGCAGTACTTC | CASSPPQEDEQYF
. | TRBJ1-2 | TRBD1 | TRBV27 | TGTGCCAGCAGTGGGACAGACCGTGGGGGCTACACCTTC | CASSGTDRGGYTF
. | TRBJ2-3 | TRBD2 | TRBV3-1 | TGTGCCAGCAGCCTCCTCGGACGGGAGGTCGCCACAGATACGCAGTATTTT | CASSLLGREVATDTQYF
few | TRBJ1-6 | . | TRBV14 | TGTGCCAGCAGCCAAACACGACCTAGTTTCTCACCCCTCCACTTT | CASSQTRPSFSPLHF
. | TRBJ2-1 | . | TRBV12-3/TRBV12-4 | TGTGCCAGCAGTTCTTGGGAGGCTATAGGATTCTTC | CASSSWEAIGFF
many | TRBJ2-7 | . | TRBV7-8 | TGTGCCAGCAGCTTTTGGGGAGCGACAACTGCCACCTACGAGCAGTACTTC | CASSFWGATTATYEQYF
few | TRBJ1-1 | . | TRBV29-1 | TGCAGCGTTGAAGTTCCCAATAGAGTTACTGAAGCTTTCTTT | CSVEVPNRVTEAFF
. | TRBJ2-7 | . | TRBV11-2 | TGTGCCAGCAGCTTAGTGCGCAGGCCGACCTACGAGCAGTACTTC | CASSLVRRPTYEQYF